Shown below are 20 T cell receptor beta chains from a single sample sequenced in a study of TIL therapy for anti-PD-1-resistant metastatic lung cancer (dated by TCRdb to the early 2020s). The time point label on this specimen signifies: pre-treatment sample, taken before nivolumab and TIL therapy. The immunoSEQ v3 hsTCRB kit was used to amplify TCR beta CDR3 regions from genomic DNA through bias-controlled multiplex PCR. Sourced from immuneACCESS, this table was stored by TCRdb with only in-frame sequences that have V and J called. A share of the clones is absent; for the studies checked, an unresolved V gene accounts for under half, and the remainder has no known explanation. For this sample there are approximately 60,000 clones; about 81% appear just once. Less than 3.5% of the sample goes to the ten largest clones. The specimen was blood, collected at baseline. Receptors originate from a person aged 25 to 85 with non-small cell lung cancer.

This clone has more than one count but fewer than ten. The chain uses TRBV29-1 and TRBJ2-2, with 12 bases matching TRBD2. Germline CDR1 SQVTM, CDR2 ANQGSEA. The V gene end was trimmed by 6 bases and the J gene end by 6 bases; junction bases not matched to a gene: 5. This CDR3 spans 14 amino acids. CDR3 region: CSVGLAGRAGELFF. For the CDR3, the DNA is TGCAGCGTCGGACTAGCGGGGAGAGCCGGGGAGCTGTTTTTT.

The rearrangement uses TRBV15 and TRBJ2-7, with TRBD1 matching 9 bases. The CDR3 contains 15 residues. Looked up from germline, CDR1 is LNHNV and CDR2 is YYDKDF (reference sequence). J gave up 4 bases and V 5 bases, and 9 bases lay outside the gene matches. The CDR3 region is CATSRSTGGGYEQYF. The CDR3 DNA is TGTGCCACCAGCCGCTCGACAGGGGGAGGATACGAGCAGTACTTC. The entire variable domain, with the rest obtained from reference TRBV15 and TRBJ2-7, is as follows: DAMVIQNPRYQVTQFGKPVTLSCSQTLNHNVMYWYQQKSSQAPKLLFHYYDKDFNNEADTPDNFQSRRPNTSFCFLDIRSPGLGDTAMYLCATSRSTGGGYEQYFGPGTRLTVT.

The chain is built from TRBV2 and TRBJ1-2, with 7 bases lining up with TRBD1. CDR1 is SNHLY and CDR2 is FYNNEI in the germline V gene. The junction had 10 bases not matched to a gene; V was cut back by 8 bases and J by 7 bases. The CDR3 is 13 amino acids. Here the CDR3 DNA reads TGTGCCAGCGCGGGACAGCTGTCCGTTGGCTACACCTTC. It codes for CASAGQLSVGYTF.

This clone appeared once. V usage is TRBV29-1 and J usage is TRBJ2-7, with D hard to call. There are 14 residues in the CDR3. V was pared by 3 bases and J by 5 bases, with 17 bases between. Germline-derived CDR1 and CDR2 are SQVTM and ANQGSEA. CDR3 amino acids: CSVEAARAPNEQYF. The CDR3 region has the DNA TGCAGCGTTGAGGCAGCTCGGGCCCCCAACGAGCAGTACTTC.

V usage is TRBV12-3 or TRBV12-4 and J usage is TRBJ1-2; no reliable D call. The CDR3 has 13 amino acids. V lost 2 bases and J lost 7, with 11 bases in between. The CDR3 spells CASSLMSPSGYTF. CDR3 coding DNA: TGTGCCAGCAGTTTAATGTCCCCGAGTGGCTACACCTTC.

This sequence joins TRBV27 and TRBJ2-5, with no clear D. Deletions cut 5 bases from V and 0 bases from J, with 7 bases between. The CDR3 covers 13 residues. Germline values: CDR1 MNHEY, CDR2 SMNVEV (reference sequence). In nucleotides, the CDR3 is TGTGCCAGCAGTCCATGGCACCAAGAGACCCAGTACTTC. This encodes CASSPWHQETQYF.

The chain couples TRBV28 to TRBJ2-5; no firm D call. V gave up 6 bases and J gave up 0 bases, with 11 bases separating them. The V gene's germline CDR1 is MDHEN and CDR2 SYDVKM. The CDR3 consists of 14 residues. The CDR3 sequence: CASRSAEYQETQYF. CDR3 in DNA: TGTGCCAGCAGGTCGGCAGAGTACCAAGAGACCCAGTACTTC.

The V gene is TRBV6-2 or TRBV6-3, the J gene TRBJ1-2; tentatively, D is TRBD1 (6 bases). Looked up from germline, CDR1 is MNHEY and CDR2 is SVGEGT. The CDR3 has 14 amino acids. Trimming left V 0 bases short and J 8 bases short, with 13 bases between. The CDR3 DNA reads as TGTGCCAGCAGTTACTCGATAGGACAGTGGGGCTACACCTTC. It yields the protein CASSYSIGQWGYTF.

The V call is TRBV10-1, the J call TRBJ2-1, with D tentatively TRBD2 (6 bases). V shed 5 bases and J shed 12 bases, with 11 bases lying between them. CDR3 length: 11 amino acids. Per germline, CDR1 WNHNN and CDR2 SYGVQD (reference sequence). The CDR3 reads CASSSGVGQFF. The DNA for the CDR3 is TGCGCCAGCAGTTCGGGAGTTGGGCAGTTCTTC.

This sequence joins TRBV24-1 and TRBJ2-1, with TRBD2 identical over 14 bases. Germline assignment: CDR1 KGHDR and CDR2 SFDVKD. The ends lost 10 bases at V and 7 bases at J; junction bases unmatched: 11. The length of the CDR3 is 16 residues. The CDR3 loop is CATRDRGLAGANEQFF. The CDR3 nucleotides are TGTGCCACGAGGGACAGGGGACTAGCGGGGGCGAATGAGCAGTTCTTC.

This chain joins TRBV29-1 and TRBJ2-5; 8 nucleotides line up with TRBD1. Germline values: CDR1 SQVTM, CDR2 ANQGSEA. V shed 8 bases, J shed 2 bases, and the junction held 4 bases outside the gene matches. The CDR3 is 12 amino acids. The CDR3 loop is CSIRQGQETQYF. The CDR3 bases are TGCAGCATCCGACAGGGGCAAGAGACCCAGTACTTC.

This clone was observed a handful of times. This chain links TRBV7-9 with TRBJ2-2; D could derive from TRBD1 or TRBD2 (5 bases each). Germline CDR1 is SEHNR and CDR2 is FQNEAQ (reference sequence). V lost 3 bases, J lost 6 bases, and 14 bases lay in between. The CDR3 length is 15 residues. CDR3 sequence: CASSFGTEEAGELFF. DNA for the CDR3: TGTGCCAGCAGCTTTGGGACGGAAGAGGCCGGGGAGCTGTTTTTT.

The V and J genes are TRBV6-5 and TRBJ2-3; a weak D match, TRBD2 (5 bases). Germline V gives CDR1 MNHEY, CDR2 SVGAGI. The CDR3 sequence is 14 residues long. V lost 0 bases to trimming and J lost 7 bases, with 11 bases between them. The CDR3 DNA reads TGTGCCAGCAGTTACTCAGCGGCCGGCTATACGCAGTATTTT. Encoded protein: CASSYSAAGYTQYF.

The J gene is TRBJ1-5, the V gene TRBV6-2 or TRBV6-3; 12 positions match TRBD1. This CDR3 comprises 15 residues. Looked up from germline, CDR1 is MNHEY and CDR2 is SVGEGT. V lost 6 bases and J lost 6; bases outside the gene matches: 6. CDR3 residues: CASSSGTGGRQPQHF. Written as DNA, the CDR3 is TGTGCCAGCAGCTCCGGGACAGGGGGCCGTCAGCCCCAGCATTTT.

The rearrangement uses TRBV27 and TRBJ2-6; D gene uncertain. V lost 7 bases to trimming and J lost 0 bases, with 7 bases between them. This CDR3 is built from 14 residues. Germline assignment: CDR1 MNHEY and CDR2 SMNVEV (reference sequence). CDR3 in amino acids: CASTISSGANVLTF. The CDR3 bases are TGTGCCAGCACGATCAGCTCTGGGGCCAACGTCCTGACTTTC.

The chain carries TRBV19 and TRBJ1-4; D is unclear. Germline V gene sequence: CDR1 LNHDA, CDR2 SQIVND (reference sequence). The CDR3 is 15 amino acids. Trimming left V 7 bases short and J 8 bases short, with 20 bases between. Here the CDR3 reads CASTRMEGGWEKLFF. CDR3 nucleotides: TGTGCCAGTACCCGAATGGAGGGCGGTTGGGAAAAACTGTTTTTT.

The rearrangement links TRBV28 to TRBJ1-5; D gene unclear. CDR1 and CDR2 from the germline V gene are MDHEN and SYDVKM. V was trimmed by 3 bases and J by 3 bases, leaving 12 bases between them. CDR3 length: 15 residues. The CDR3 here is CASSFWQRYNQPQHF. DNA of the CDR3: TGTGCCAGCAGTTTCTGGCAGCGATACAATCAGCCCCAGCATTTT.

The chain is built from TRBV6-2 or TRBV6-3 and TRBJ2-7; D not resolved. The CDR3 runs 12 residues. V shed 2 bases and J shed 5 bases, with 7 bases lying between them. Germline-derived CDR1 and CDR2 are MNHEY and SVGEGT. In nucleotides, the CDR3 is TGTGCCAGCAGTTACACCTTGGACGAGCAGTACTTC. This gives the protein CASSYTLDEQYF.

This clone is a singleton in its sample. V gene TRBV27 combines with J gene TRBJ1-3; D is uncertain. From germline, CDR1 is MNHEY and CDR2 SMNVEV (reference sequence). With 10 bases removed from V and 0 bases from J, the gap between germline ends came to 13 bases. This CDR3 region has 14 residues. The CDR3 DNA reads TGTGCCACTCGTCAAGGGCACTCTGGAAACACCATATATTTT. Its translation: CATRQGHSGNTIYF.

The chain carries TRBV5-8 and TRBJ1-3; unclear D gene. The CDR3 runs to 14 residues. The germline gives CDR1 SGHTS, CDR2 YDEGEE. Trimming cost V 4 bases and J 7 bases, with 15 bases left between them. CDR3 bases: TGTGCCAGCAGCATCGACCGGGCCGGGAACACCATATATTTT. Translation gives CASSIDRAGNTIYF.